This TCR beta chain originates from a study of cytotoxic CD8 clonotypes in ibrutinib-treated CLL. About the study: Treatment had run for a median about 12 months, range 6 to 36, when response samples were taken.

The CDR3 spans 10 residues. CDR1 and CDR2 from the germline V gene are DFQATT and SNEGSKA (reference sequence). With sequencing, the targeted depth ranged from 1 in 200,000 to 1 in 1 million T cells. Produced via immunoSEQ multiplex PCR; TCRdb's table is partial and in-frame only. This sample has 100,000 or so clones, with 58% found just once. Overall study findings and caveats: Public clonotypes were rare and shrank or held steady on treatment. Clonality (at baseline) was higher than in age-matched healthy donors and tracked circulating CD8+ T-cell counts.

This clone was counted a few times. Its matching antigen is unknown. The junction departs from the called germline gene at one end, perhaps through a read error. This receptor was obtained from a human donor with chronic lymphocytic leukemia. The material was PBMCs, obtained after 24 months of ibrutinib treatment. The chain links TRBV20-1 to TRBJ2-7; D remains unclear. The CDR3 DNA is TGCAGTGCTAGAGGGGGAAGGGTCACCTTC. Its protein is CSARGGRVTF.